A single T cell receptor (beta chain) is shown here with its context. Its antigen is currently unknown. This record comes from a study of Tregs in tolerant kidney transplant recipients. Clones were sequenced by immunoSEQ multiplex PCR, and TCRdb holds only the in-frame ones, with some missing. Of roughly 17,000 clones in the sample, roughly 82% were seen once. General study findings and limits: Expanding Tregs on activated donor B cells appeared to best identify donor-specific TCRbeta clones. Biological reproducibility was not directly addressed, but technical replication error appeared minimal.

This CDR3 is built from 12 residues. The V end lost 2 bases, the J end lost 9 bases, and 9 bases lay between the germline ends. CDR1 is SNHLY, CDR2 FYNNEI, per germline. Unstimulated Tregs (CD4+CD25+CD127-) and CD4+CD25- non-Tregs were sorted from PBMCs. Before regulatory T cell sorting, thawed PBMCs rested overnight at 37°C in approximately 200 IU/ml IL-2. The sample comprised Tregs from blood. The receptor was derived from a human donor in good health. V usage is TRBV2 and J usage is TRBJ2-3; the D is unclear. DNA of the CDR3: TGTGCCAGCAGTGAATCTGTCGCGACGCAGTATTTT. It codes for CASSESVATQYF.